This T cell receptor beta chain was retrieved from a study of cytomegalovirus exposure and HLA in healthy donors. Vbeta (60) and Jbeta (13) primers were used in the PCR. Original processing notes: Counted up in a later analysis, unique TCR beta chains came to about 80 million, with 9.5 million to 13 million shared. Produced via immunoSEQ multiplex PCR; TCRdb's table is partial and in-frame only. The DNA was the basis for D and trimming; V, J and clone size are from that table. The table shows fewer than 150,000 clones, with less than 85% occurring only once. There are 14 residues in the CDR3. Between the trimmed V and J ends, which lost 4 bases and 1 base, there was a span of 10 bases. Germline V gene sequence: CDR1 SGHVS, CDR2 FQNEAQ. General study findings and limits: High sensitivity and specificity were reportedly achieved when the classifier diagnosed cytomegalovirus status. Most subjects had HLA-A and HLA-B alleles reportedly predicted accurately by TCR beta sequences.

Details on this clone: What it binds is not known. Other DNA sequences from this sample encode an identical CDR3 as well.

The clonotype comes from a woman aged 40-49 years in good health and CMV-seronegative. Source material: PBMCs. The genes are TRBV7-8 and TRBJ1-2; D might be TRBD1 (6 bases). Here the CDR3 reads CASSSGQLNYGYTF. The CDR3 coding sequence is TGTGCCAGCAGCTCAGGACAGCTTAACTATGGCTACACCTTC.